Below are 7 T cell receptor beta chains sequenced from a single sample in a study of shared T cell receptors in the human thymus. The protocol was immunoSEQ multiplex PCR, while the TCRdb copy is restricted to in-frame clones and leaves out a portion. The repertoire consists of under 850,000 clones, with 88% occurring once and the leading ten covering around 0.01%. These same records also appear under a second study, on human thymus T cells.

The sequenced sample was thymocytes. The receptors derive from a boy less than two years old with a congenital heart defect.

The rearrangement joins TRBV28 to TRBJ1-1, with 7 bases that match TRBD1. Per the germline V gene, CDR1 is MDHEN and CDR2 is SYDVKM. The CDR3 is made up of 13 amino acids. With 1 base clipped from V and 5 bases from J, the junction kept 1 base outside the gene matches. The CDR3 sequence is CASSLSGGTEAFF. DNA of the CDR3: TGTGCCAGCAGTTTATCAGGGGGGACTGAAGCTTTCTTT.

In this sample, this clone turned up a few times. The V and J genes are TRBV19 and TRBJ1-3; a possible D gene is TRBD1 (5 bases). The germline gives CDR1 LNHDA, CDR2 SQIVND (reference sequence). V dropped 3 bases and J dropped 0 bases, with 15 bases sitting between them. CDR3 size: 17 residues. The CDR3 spells CASSMGGTDGSGNTIYF. DNA for the CDR3: TGTGCCAGTAGTATGGGGGGGACTGATGGCTCTGGAAACACCATATATTTT.

This clone was picked up one time. This chain connects TRBV4-2 to TRBJ1-3; maybe TRBD1 (5 bases). CDR1 is LGHNA and CDR2 is YNFKEQ in the germline V gene. Trimming took 4 bases from V and 0 from J, leaving 10 bases between them. CDR3 length: 15 amino acids. CDR3 loop: CASSPGRGSGNTIYF. The DNA of the CDR3 is TGTGCCAGCAGCCCAGGGAGGGGCTCTGGAAACACCATATATTTT.

This clone came up once. The chain uses TRBV5-6 and TRBJ2-3; D is perhaps TRBD1 (5 bases). In germline, CDR1 is SGHDT, CDR2 YYEEEE. V lost 3 bases and J lost 2, with 13 bases in between. This CDR3 contains 15 residues. This CDR3 is CASSWQGNFTDTQYF. CDR3 bases: TGTGCCAGCAGCTGGCAGGGCAATTTCACAGATACGCAGTATTTT.

A word on this clone: The sample carries other DNA sequences with the same CDR3. The genes are TRBV9 and TRBJ2-3; the match to TRBD2 covers 14 bases. Trimming at V came to 4 bases and at J to 3 bases, leaving 4 bases not matched to a gene. In germline, CDR1 is SGDLS, CDR2 YYNGEE. The CDR3 length is 16 residues. The CDR3 reads CASSPRTSGRTDTQYF. Here the CDR3 DNA reads TGTGCCAGCAGCCCTCGGACTAGCGGGAGGACAGATACGCAGTATTTT. The full variable domain, in which reference TRBV9 and TRBJ2-3 provide the parts outside the CDR3, is DSGVTQTPKHLITATGQRVTLRCSPRSGDLSVYWYQQSLDQGLQFLIQYYNGEERAKGNILERFSAQQFPDLHSELNLSSLELGDSALYFCASSPRTSGRTDTQYFGPGTRLTVL.

This chain links TRBV7-9 with TRBJ2-1; maybe TRBD2 (5 bases). V was cut by 6 bases and J by 5 bases, with 23 bases left in between. The CDR3 has 17 residues. The V gene's germline CDR1 is SEHNR and CDR2 FQNEAQ (reference sequence). The CDR3 nucleotides read TGTGCCAGCAGGCCGATCTACGGCGAGAGGGCCCACAATGAGCAGTTCTTC. Its protein product is CASRPIYGERAHNEQFF.

In DNA form, the CDR3 reads TGTGCCAGCAGCCCACAGGGTATCAATCAGCCCCAGCATTTT. It translates to CASSPQGINQPQHF. The chain combines TRBV11-2 with TRBJ1-5, with a possible D match to TRBD1 (6 bases). V gave up 5 bases and J gave up 3 bases, with 11 bases separating them. The CDR3 spans 14 residues. The V gene's germline CDR1 is SGHAT and CDR2 FQNNGV. Full variable domain (missing parts from reference TRBV11-2 and TRBJ1-5): EAGVAQSPRYKIIEKRQSVAFWCNPISGHATLYWYQQILGQGPKLLIQFQNNGVVDDSQLPKDRFSAERLKGVDSTLKIQPAKLEDSAVYLCASSPQGINQPQHFGDGTRLSIL.